The clone carrying this T cell receptor beta chain was counted once. Its target is not known. The sample comes from a study of cytomegalovirus exposure and HLA in healthy donors. Whole-study results and caveats: Later analysis showed TCR association rates varying by HLA locus, highest for DRB1 and lowest for HLA-C. Among TCR sequences, most were rare, though some public TCRs appeared in many donors. Later on, a genetic analysis was performed. It linked a missense variant in DCLRE1C with V- and J-gene trimming of TCR beta. Association with HLA alleles at 0.05 false discovery rate was found for 16,951 TCR beta sequences in a later analysis.

The ends lost 4 bases at V and 2 bases at J; junction bases unmatched: 9. The CDR3 has 16 residues. Germline-derived CDR1 and CDR2 are SGHNT and YYREEE (reference sequence). PCR amplification relied on 60 Vbeta primers (plus 13 Jbeta primers). Sequencing was performed with immunoSEQ multiplex PCR; in TCRdb, only in-frame clones are kept and a portion is missing. The table includes roughly 150,000 clones, roughly 73% detected once. Material: PBMCs. The sequence derives from a man younger than 35 in good health and CMV-seropositive. The chain links TRBV5-4 to TRBJ2-3; 8 positions match TRBD2. CDR3 protein: CASSRTLLADTDTQYF. The CDR3 DNA is TGTGCCAGCAGCCGAACTTTACTAGCGGACACAGATACGCAGTATTTT.